Listed below are T cell receptor beta chains from one sample, sequenced in a study of blood T cell repertoires in COVID-19. Produced via immunoSEQ multiplex PCR; TCRdb's table is partial and in-frame only. Among almost 250,000 clones listed, around nine tenths were seen once. What was sequenced was peripheral blood. These receptors were taken from a woman aged 55-69 years who had recovered from COVID-19. The CDR3 runs from the conserved cysteine through the conserved F or W.

TRBV2 | CASSPVNTEAFF
TRBV9 | CASSATGGMNTEAFF
TRBV25-1 | CASSELVGLAVTDTQYF
TRBV6-5 | CASIGGGPRETQYF
TRBV5-1 | CASSRGTRHTDTQYF
TRBV7-3 | CASSYQFGQGVCGQPQHF
TRBV12-3/TRBV12-4 | CASGSGSYNEQFF
TRBV7-2 | CASSLDRALGQPQHF
TRBV5-1 | CASSLGQGTGGYNEQFF
TRBV2 | CASYPQGLRSYEQYF
TRBV19 | CASSIAPGTEAFF
TRBV12-3/TRBV12-4 | CASREQGFTEAFF
TRBV9 | CASSVGQYNEQFF
TRBV5-1 | CASSLGASNSPLHF
TRBV23-1 | CASTPQGRESYEQYF
TRBV9 | CASSVANFNYGYTF
TRBV19 | CASSILTVGTEKLFF
TRBV5-1 | CASSRGQGSSYEQYF
TRBV7-2 | CASSLERLAGASEQFF
TRBV6-5 | CASSVVTGAVGYTF
TRBV10-3 | CAISGVNLNTEAFF
TRBV6-5 | CASSVIPTGDYEQYF
TRBV4-3 | CASSHGQGGEKLFF
TRBV5-3 | CARSGGQGGTEAFF
TRBV6-5 | CATAGGGLNQPQHF
TRBV10-1 | CASSEPSEAAGSQPGDTQYF
TRBV28 | CASSLQGETEAFF
TRBV6-6 | CASRPGLAGWTGELFF
TRBV28 | CASSRATGAANEKLFF
TRBV20-1 | CSANDGGRRDTGELFF
TRBV2 | CASSEGVYQETQYF
TRBV13 | CASSSGLAGTSSTDTQYF
TRBV7-3 | CASSLDPSGELQFF
TRBV7-2 | CASSRRQVNNEQFF
TRBV4-2 | CASSQDRMGQVQETQYF
TRBV9 | CASSVGGLRGYEQFF
TRBV7-3 | CASSLGRLSYGYTF
TRBV19 | CASSIAPDRGEAFF
TRBV7-2 | CASSRQTGDPYGYTF
TRBV10-3 | CAISAGGGNTEAFF
TRBV11-1 | CASSLETGILDEQFF
TRBV11-2 | CASSLGGAPYNEQFF
TRBV6-2/TRBV6-3 | CASSLRGNTIYF
TRBV5-1 | CASSPRSEETQYF
TRBV6-2/TRBV6-3 | CASSGPGREKLFF
TRBV11-2 | CASHPDRDYEQYF